Given below is one TCR beta chain in context. This CDR3 spans 17 amino acids. Germline values: CDR1 SGHVS, CDR2 FNYEAQ. This entry is derived from a study of human CD8 memory T cell subsets. UMI-labeled 5' RACE was used to make TCR beta libraries. TCRdb reprocessed the 5' RACE reads and reports one entry per CDR3 protein, with no DNA. This repertoire includes about 9,000 distinct CDR3 sequences. CCR7+ PD-1+ TIGIT+ early memory CD8+ T cells with exhausted-like traits constituted the TPEX cells. Magnetic separation of the negative type served to enrich total CD8+ T cells. The source of this sequence is a human donor in good health. The chain couples TRBV7-6 to TRBJ2-1; the TRBD2 assignment by TCRdb is unverifiable without DNA. Material for sequencing was CD8+ T cells from PBMCs. The CDR3 sequence is CASSSLTGLAGESEQFF.